Following are 17 T cell receptor beta chains from one sample sequenced in a study of technical replicates of blood from a few donors. Assay used: immunoSEQ multiplex PCR; TCRdb lists only in-frame clones, some missing. The table lists about 83,000 clones, over 85% of them singletons, with over 0.2% in the top ten. The sequencing input was T cells isolated from PBMCs. The receptor set was obtained from a human donor in good health.

V gene TRBV15 combines with J gene TRBJ1-1; D uncertain. The CDR3 consists of 11 residues. V was pared by 4 bases and J by 7 bases, with 7 bases between. Germline assignment: CDR1 LNHNV and CDR2 YYDKDF (reference sequence). The CDR3, as DNA: TGTGCCACCAGCACAGGTTATGAAGCTTTCTTT. Protein sequence: CATSTGYEAFF.

This clone came up once. The chain combines TRBV5-1 with TRBJ2-1, with 7 nucleotides matching TRBD1. This CDR3 comprises 13 residues. With V trimmed by 1 base and J by 6 bases, 1 base remained unmatched. Germline V gene sequence: CDR1 SGHRS, CDR2 YFSETQ. CDR3 residues: CASSLSGGNEQFF. The DNA for the CDR3 is TGCGCCAGCAGCTTGTCAGGGGGCAATGAGCAGTTCTTC.

The rearrangement joins TRBV9 to TRBJ2-7, with TRBD1 matching over 7 bases. Germline V gene lookup returns CDR1 SGDLS and CDR2 YYNGEE. Trimming removed 0 bases from V and 3 bases from J; junction bases left unmatched: 6. CDR3 length equals 15 residues. The CDR3 region is CASSVAEQGVYEQYF. CDR3 coding DNA: TGTGCCAGCAGCGTAGCTGAGCAGGGGGTCTACGAGCAGTACTTC.

The chain carries TRBV28 and TRBJ2-7; D is unresolved. With 3 bases removed from V and 1 base from J, the gap between germline ends came to 13 bases. The CDR3 length is 15 residues. Germline V gene lookup returns CDR1 MDHEN and CDR2 SYDVKM. CDR3 in amino acids: CASSFLDLSSYEQYF. The CDR3 nucleotides read TGTGCCAGCAGTTTCCTAGATCTATCTTCCTACGAGCAGTACTTC. Drawing the rest from reference TRBV28 and TRBJ2-7, the complete variable domain is DVKVTQSSRYLVKRTGEKVFLECVQDMDHENMFWYRQDPGLGLRLIYFSYDVKMKEKGDIPEGYSVSREKKERFSLILESASTNQTSMYLCASSFLDLSSYEQYFGPGTRLTVT.

On this clone: Other nucleotide sequences from this sample produce the same CDR3. The J gene is TRBJ1-2, the V gene TRBV29-1; D not resolved. The CDR3 totals 9 residues. The V gene's germline CDR1 is SQVTM and CDR2 ANQGSEA. Between the trimmed V and J ends, which lost 6 bases and 9 bases, there was a span of 8 bases. CDR3 coding DNA: TGCAGCGTGGAGCGGAGCTACACCTTC. Residues: CSVERSYTF.

This chain uses TRBV19 with TRBJ2-7, with D possibly matching TRBD1 (6 bases). From germline, CDR1 is LNHDA and CDR2 SQIVND (reference sequence). This CDR3 has 14 amino acids. The V end was cut by 5 bases, the J end by 3 bases, with 14 bases between. Written as DNA, the CDR3 is TGTGCCAGTAGTTTCACAGGGTACATCTACGAGCAGTACTTC. It yields the protein CASSFTGYIYEQYF.

The chain has TRBV11-3 and TRBJ1-2; 9 bases are shared with TRBD1. The CDR3 is 13 amino acids. V was clipped by 5 bases and J by 6 bases; unmatched bases: 4. Germline V gives CDR1 SGHNT, CDR2 YENEEA. This CDR3 is CASSKRTGDGYTF. The CDR3 DNA follows: TGTGCCAGCAGCAAGCGGACAGGGGATGGCTACACCTTC.

The V call is TRBV5-1, the J call TRBJ2-3; TRBD2 aligns across 8 bases. V was clipped by 4 bases and J by 2 bases; unmatched bases: 6. CDR1 is SGHRS, CDR2 YFSETQ, per germline. The CDR3 consists of 15 residues. The DNA of the CDR3 is TGCGCCAGCAGCGGAGCGGGAGCTCCCACAGATACGCAGTATTTT. Encoded protein: CASSGAGAPTDTQYF. Supplemented by reference TRBV5-1 and TRBJ2-3, the full variable domain reads KAGVTQTPRYLIKTRGQQVTLSCSPISGHRSVSWYQQTPGQGLQFLFEYFSETQRNKGNFPGRFSGRQFSNSRSEMNVSTLELGDSALYLCASSGAGAPTDTQYFGPGTRLTVL.

This chain links TRBV14 with TRBJ1-2, with D unclear. The germline CDR1 and CDR2 sequences are SGHDN and FVKESK. V was cut by 4 bases and J by 2 bases, with 14 bases left in between. The CDR3 totals 15 residues. The CDR3 reads CASSLNNWANYGYTF. In DNA form, the CDR3 reads TGTGCCAGCAGCCTCAACAATTGGGCAAACTATGGCTACACCTTC.

Worth noting for this clone: One junction end does not reproduce the germline sequence, and a read error may be involved. V gene TRBV6-5 combines with J gene TRBJ1-1, with TRBD1 identical over 8 bases. The length of the CDR3 is 13 residues. Germline V gives CDR1 MNHEY, CDR2 SVGAGI. The CDR3 DNA follows: TGTGCCAGCAGTTACCGGACAGGGAAAGAAGAGTACTTT. This sequence encodes CASSYRTGKEEYF.

The rearrangement joins TRBV19 to TRBJ2-3; TRBD1 matches 10 bases. Germline V gene data show CDR1 as LNHDA and CDR2 as SQIVND (reference sequence). The CDR3 sequence is 18 residues long. The trim removed 5 bases at V and 5 bases at J, leaving 16 bases unmatched. CDR3: CASSPGPDRGLVGDTQYF. The CDR3 bases are TGTGCCAGTAGTCCAGGCCCGGACAGGGGGTTGGTGGGAGATACGCAGTATTTT.

The chain has TRBV5-6 and TRBJ1-4; TRBD1 matches 12 bases. V gave up 4 bases and J gave up 5 bases; unmatched junction bases: 3. CDR1 SGHDT and CDR2 YYEEEE come from the germline V gene. This CDR3 has 15 residues. CDR3 region: CASSGGTGGNEKLFF. The CDR3 DNA follows: TGTGCCAGCAGCGGCGGGACAGGGGGCAATGAAAAACTGTTTTTT.

This clone was counted once. The J gene is TRBJ2-7, the V gene TRBV11-1; 8 bases fit TRBD2. Germline V gene sequence: CDR1 SGHAT, CDR2 FQDESV (reference sequence). Unmatched junction bases numbered 7, after V lost 5 bases and J lost 1 base. The CDR3 runs to 15 residues. The CDR3 bases are TGTGCCAGCAGCAACAGACTAGCGTGGTCCTACGAGCAGTACTTC. Residues: CASSNRLAWSYEQYF.

The chain recombines TRBV6-5 with TRBJ2-7; D perhaps matches TRBD2 (5 bases). Trimming cost V 6 bases and J 4 bases, with 7 bases left between them. Germline-derived CDR1 and CDR2 are MNHEY and SVGAGI. The CDR3 sequence is 11 residues long. CDR3 amino acids: CASRTGYEQYF. CDR3 bases: TGTGCCAGCAGGACGGGATACGAGCAGTACTTC.

The V and J genes are TRBV2 and TRBJ2-5; 9 bases are a match to TRBD1. V gave up 6 bases and J gave up 5 bases; unmatched junction bases: 7. CDR3 length: 14 residues. In germline, CDR1 is SNHLY, CDR2 FYNNEI. The CDR3 here is CASRGDRGGETQYF. CDR3 coding DNA: TGTGCCAGCAGGGGAGACAGGGGGGGGGAGACCCAGTACTTC. Looking up the rest from reference TRBV2 and TRBJ2-5 gives the full variable domain: EPEVTQTPSHQVTQMGQEVILRCVPISNHLYFYWYRQILGQKVEFLVSFYNNEISEKSEIFDDQFSVERPDGSNFTLKIRSTKLEDSAMYFCASRGDRGGETQYFGPGTRLLVL.

The DNA for the CDR3 is TGCGCCAGCAGCTTGGCTAGCGGGGTAGACACAGATACGCAGTATTTT. This gives the protein CASSLASGVDTDTQYF. This chain uses TRBV5-1 with TRBJ2-3, with TRBD2 matching 9 bases. CDR1 and CDR2 from the germline V gene are SGHRS and YFSETQ. V shed 0 bases, J shed 2 bases, and the junction held 4 bases outside the gene matches. The CDR3 consists of 16 residues.

The chain joins TRBV18 to TRBJ2-7; 11 bases map to TRBD2. The V and J ends lost 4 bases and 3 bases, in that order; junction bases with no gene match: 5. In germline, CDR1 is KGHSH, CDR2 LQKENI. The CDR3 has 15 residues. The CDR3 region is CASSHGTSGLYEQYF. CDR3 nucleotide sequence: TGTGCCAGCTCACACGGGACTAGCGGTCTCTACGAGCAGTACTTC.